Following are 5 T cell receptor beta chains from one sample sequenced in a study of T cell changes during pregnancy in multiple sclerosis. TCRdb keeps only in-frame clones here, not all; method: immunoSEQ multiplex PCR. Of approximately 130,000 clones in the sample, roughly 96% were seen once. The source was peripheral blood, collected after pregnancy. These receptors originate from a female donor with multiple sclerosis, enrolled in a pregnancy study.

The table lists this clone with a count of one. The chain carries TRBV28 and TRBJ1-1, with 7 bases that match TRBD1. The CDR3 sequence is 14 residues long. The V and J ends lost 6 bases and 1 base, in that order; junction bases with no gene match: 5. Germline lookup yields CDR1 MDHEN and CDR2 SYDVKM. The CDR3 bases are TGTGCCAGCAGCAGACAGGGACCGAACACTGAAGCTTTCTTT. Translated: CASSRQGPNTEAFF.

V and J are TRBV7-2 and TRBJ2-3; 7 nucleotides line up with TRBD2. CDR3 length: 15 amino acids. Germline V gene lookup returns CDR1 SGHTA and CDR2 FQGNSA. V shed 3 bases and J 2 bases; nucleotides not matched to a gene: 5. The CDR3 spells CASSFGAGPTDTQYF. CDR3 DNA sequence: TGTGCCAGCAGCTTTGGAGCGGGACCCACAGATACGCAGTATTTT.

J is TRBJ2-2 and V is TRBV19; TRBD2 matches at 7 bases. V lost 3 bases, J lost 4 bases, and 5 bases stayed unmatched. This CDR3 is built from 15 residues. Germline V gene sequence: CDR1 LNHDA, CDR2 SQIVND (reference sequence). CDR3 loop: CASSIGGGPTGELFF. The CDR3, as DNA: TGTGCCAGTAGTATTGGGGGAGGGCCCACCGGGGAGCTGTTTTTT.

CDR3 DNA sequence: TGTGCCAGCAGCTTAGCGAGGGCCGAGCAGTACTTC. It codes for CASSLARAEQYF. The V gene is TRBV7-9, the J gene TRBJ2-7, with D possibly TRBD2 on 5 matching bases. The CDR3 is made up of 12 amino acids. Trimming removed 0 bases from V and 6 bases from J, with 6 bases in between. CDR1 and CDR2 (germline): SEHNR, FQNEAQ (reference sequence).

The chain uses TRBV7-9 and TRBJ2-7; 11 bases are a match to TRBD1. V lost 2 bases to trimming and J lost 2 bases; unmatched junction nucleotides: 5. This CDR3 spans 16 amino acids. Germline loops: CDR1 SEHNR, CDR2 FQNEAQ (reference sequence). CDR3 sequence: CASSLTKGQGAYEQYF. For the CDR3, the DNA is TGTGCCAGCAGCTTAACAAAGGGACAGGGGGCCTACGAGCAGTACTTC.